This T cell receptor (beta chain) comes out of a study of cytomegalovirus exposure and HLA in healthy donors. At the level of the study: A data release that came early held 80 million or so unique TCRs from HLA-typed donors. Study conclusions and caveats: Most TCR sequences proved rare, with some public TCRs found in many donors. Later work found most CMV-associated TCR beta chains apparently HLA-restricted. A later analysis reportedly identified an Asian-associated ancestry cluster as carrying fewer N-insertions than the 666-donor mean.

In regard to this clone: The antigen is undetermined.

The PCR had 60 Vbeta and 13 Jbeta primers. Profiled with immunoSEQ multiplex PCR; TCRdb holds only in-frame clones, not every one. The table has 99,000 or so clones, just over 75% seen once. Germline lookup yields CDR1 MNHNS and CDR2 SASEGT. V lost 2 bases, J lost 2 bases, and 15 bases lay in between. The CDR3 has 16 residues. V gene TRBV6-1 combines with J gene TRBJ1-2; D remains ambiguous. Sequencing was done on a sample of PBMCs. The clonotype was recovered from a man aged 35-49 years in good health and CMV-seropositive. CDR3 region: CASSELSRFPNYGYTF. The CDR3 DNA is TGTGCCAGCAGTGAACTTTCCAGGTTCCCGAACTATGGCTACACCTTC.